These 19 T cell receptor beta chains were sequenced from one sample in a study of CXCR3-negative and CXCR3-positive naive CD8 T cells. 5' RACE with UMI labels generated the TRB cDNA libraries. With the 5' RACE reads reprocessed, TCRdb shows one record per CDR3 protein and no DNA. The sample totals about 98,000 distinct CDR3 sequences. General study points: TRB CDR3s were more hydrophobic in CXCR3-positive than in CXCR3-negative naive cells.

For these TCRs, the target antigens are not known. The sample comprised naive CXCR3+ CD8+ T cells from blood. The subset is: CD45RO-CCR7+CD27+CD95- naive CD8+ T cells expressing CXCR3 (TNR3+). The receptors stem from a human donor in good health. Some clones in this sample may be carry-over from other donors' samples.

This rearrangement joins TRBV7-9 to TRBJ2-1; with no DNA, the TCRdb D assignment of TRBD1 cannot be verified. Germline V gives CDR1 SEHNR, CDR2 FQNEAQ (reference sequence). There are 16 residues in the CDR3. CDR3 amino acids: CASSLAAAGADDEQFF.

The V and J genes are TRBV12-5 and TRBJ2-3. The CDR3 length is 14 residues. Germline-derived CDR1 and CDR2 are LGHNT and FRNRAP. CDR3 loop: CASGLALATDTQYF.

The chain joins TRBV12-3 or TRBV12-4 to TRBJ2-7. This CDR3 region has 14 residues. The CDR3 is CASSLDGPDYEQYF.

V gene TRBV20-1 combines with J gene TRBJ2-1; TCRdb's assignment of TRBD1 cannot be checked, as there is no DNA. The germline V gene has CDR1 DFQATT and CDR2 SNEGSKA (reference sequence). The CDR3 is made up of 15 amino acids. The chain's CDR3 is CSATAYGQGAFEQFF.

The rearrangement links TRBV6-5 to TRBJ2-7; TCRdb designates TRBD1, a call that cannot be tested without DNA. Germline V gene data show CDR1 as MNHEY and CDR2 as SVGAGI. The CDR3 runs to 16 residues. CDR3 sequence reads: CASSYLYPGQGNEQYF.

The rearrangement links TRBV5-1 to TRBJ2-2; TCRdb indicates TRBD1, and absent DNA this call remains unverified. The CDR3 contains 17 residues. The V gene's germline CDR1 is SGHRS and CDR2 YFSETQ. CDR3 sequence: CASSPPDRGLTTGELFF.

The V call is TRBV14, the J call TRBJ1-1; TCRdb proposes TRBD1, but this gene call is untestable without DNA. Germline-derived CDR1 and CDR2 are SGHDN and FVKESK. This CDR3 contains 13 residues. This CDR3 reads CASSPQGYTEAFF.

V and J are TRBV4-3 and TRBJ1-6; TCRdb proposes TRBD1, but this gene call is untestable without DNA. Germline lookup yields CDR1 LGHNA and CDR2 YSLEER. This CDR3 spans 14 amino acids. This chain's CDR3 is CASSQGQPNSPLHF.

The chain has TRBV7-8 and TRBJ2-1; TCRdb gives TRBD1 as the D gene, but with no DNA this cannot be confirmed. Germline V gene lookup returns CDR1 SGHVS and CDR2 FQNEAQ. This CDR3 is 16 amino acids long. The chain's CDR3 is CASSSGGGASYNEQFF.

This chain connects TRBV29-1 to TRBJ2-7; TCRdb's D call, TRBD1, is unchecked because there is no DNA. The CDR3 is 13 amino acids. Germline lookup yields CDR1 SQVTM and CDR2 ANQGSEA. The CDR3 sequence is CSANPDGSVEQCF.

This chain uses TRBV29-1 with TRBJ2-1; TCRdb's D gene call, TRBD2, goes unchecked for lack of DNA. The length of the CDR3 is 15 residues. In germline, CDR1 is SQVTM, CDR2 ANQGSEA. Here the CDR3 reads CSVESPRDYPNEQFF.

The chain carries TRBV7-2 and TRBJ2-7. CDR3 size: 13 residues. Germline V gives CDR1 SGHTA, CDR2 FQGNSA. The CDR3 loop reads CASSLTAWYEQYF. Using reference TRBV7-2 and TRBJ2-7 for the parts outside the CDR3, the full variable domain is GAGVSQSPSNKVTEKGKDVELRCDPISGHTALYWYRQSLGQGLEFLIYFQGNSAPDKSGLPSDRFSAERTGGSVSTLTIQRTQQEDSAVYLCASSLTAWYEQYFGPGTRLTVT.

The chain recombines TRBV20-1 with TRBJ2-1. This CDR3 contains 11 residues. The V gene's germline CDR1 is DFQATT and CDR2 SNEGSKA (reference sequence). The CDR3 sequence is CSGVVYNEQFF.

The chain joins TRBV29-1 to TRBJ2-1; with no DNA, the TCRdb D assignment of TRBD2 cannot be verified. In germline, CDR1 is SQVTM, CDR2 ANQGSEA. This CDR3 is 13 amino acids long. CDR3 region: CSSSGGLYNEQFF.

The chain joins TRBV15 to TRBJ2-2; TCRdb lists TRBD1, though no DNA is available to test this call. From germline, CDR1 is LNHNV and CDR2 YYDKDF (reference sequence). This CDR3 spans 13 amino acids. CDR3 amino acids: CATSRRDRGELFF.

The chain employs TRBV20-1 and TRBJ2-1; TCRdb indicates TRBD2, and absent DNA this call remains unverified. Germline V gene sequence: CDR1 DFQATT, CDR2 SNEGSKA (reference sequence). The CDR3 covers 15 residues. CDR3 residues: CSTTSGISSYNEQFF.

V is TRBV7-9 and J is TRBJ1-2; absent DNA, TCRdb's TRBD1 call cannot be checked. This CDR3 is 21 amino acids long. The germline CDR1 and CDR2 sequences are SEHNR and FQNEAQ (reference sequence). The CDR3 is CASSPRNKYGQEASLNYGYTF.

This rearrangement joins TRBV6-2 or TRBV6-3 to TRBJ2-2. CDR1 is MNHEY, CDR2 SVGEGT, per germline. The CDR3 totals 11 residues. The CDR3 sequence: CASSYGGEPFF.

V is TRBV4-3 and J is TRBJ1-4; the TCRdb D gene call, TRBD1, has no DNA to confirm it. Germline CDR1 is LGHNA and CDR2 is YSLEER. The CDR3 has 17 residues. The CDR3: CASSQTPGQGSSEKLFF.